Following are 25 T cell receptor beta chains from one sample sequenced in a study of blood T cell repertoires in COVID-19. Assay: immunoSEQ multiplex PCR; the TCRdb copy retains only in-frame clones and omits some. The data contain fewer than 300,000 clones, 80% to 95% of them singletons. The specimen sequenced was peripheral blood. These receptors all come from a person aged 18-30 years with COVID-19, enrolled during active disease.

The rearrangement uses TRBV5-1 and TRBJ2-5; perhaps TRBD2 as D (6 bases). V was pared by 2 bases and J by 7 bases, with 12 bases between. The CDR3 length is 13 residues. Germline CDR1 and CDR2: SGHRS and YFSETQ. Here the CDR3 reads CASSFPGGVTQYF. In DNA form, the CDR3 reads TGCGCCAGCAGCTTCCCGGGCGGGGTGACCCAGTACTTC.

This clone appeared a few times. This chain joins TRBV4-1 and TRBJ1-1, with 12 nucleotides matching TRBD1. The CDR3 covers 20 residues. Germline V gives CDR1 MGHRA, CDR2 YSYEKL. J was trimmed by 0 bases and V by 4 bases; bases with no gene match: 15. In nucleotides, the CDR3 is TGCGCCAGCAGCCGTCTGGGGACAGGGGGCGCGCATGAAATGAACACTGAAGCTTTCTTT. It yields the protein CASSRLGTGGAHEMNTEAFF.

The rearrangement links TRBV5-1 to TRBJ2-5; D possibly corresponds to TRBD1 (5 bases). This CDR3 contains 14 residues. Germline V gives CDR1 SGHRS, CDR2 YFSETQ. Trimming took 2 bases from V and 5 from J, leaving 13 bases between them. Written as DNA, the CDR3 is TGCGCCAGCAGCTTCCAGGGCCATCGGGAGACCCAGTACTTC. Protein: CASSFQGHRETQYF.

The gene calls are TRBV5-4 and TRBJ2-1; 9 positions agree with TRBD1. The germline V gene has CDR1 SGHNT and CDR2 YYREEE (reference sequence). V lost 4 bases, J lost 8 bases, and 13 bases stayed unmatched. The length of the CDR3 is 16 residues. CDR3 region: CASSPFPGQGLDEQFF. CDR3 sequence (DNA): TGTGCCAGCAGCCCATTCCCGGGACAGGGATTGGATGAGCAGTTCTTC.

J is TRBJ2-2 and V is TRBV6-4, with 7 nucleotides matching TRBD2. CDR3 length: 23 residues. Germline CDR1 and CDR2: MRHNA and SNTAGT. The V segment lost 2 bases and the J segment 8 bases; nucleotides outside the gene matches: 32. The CDR3 DNA reads as TGTGCCAGCAGTGACCCCCAGAGCGGGAAAAGAGAGGACCCTTTCCGGGGCACTGGGGAGCTGTTTTTT. The encoded protein is CASSDPQSGKREDPFRGTGELFF.

The chain couples TRBV11-3 to TRBJ2-3; weak D call: TRBD2 (5 bases). This CDR3 has 13 residues. The V end lost 1 base, the J end lost 4 bases, and 6 bases lay between the germline ends. Germline CDR1 and CDR2: SGHNT and YENEEA. The CDR3 protein is CASSLAEADTQYF. The CDR3 bases are TGTGCCAGCAGCTTAGCGGAGGCAGATACGCAGTATTTT.

J is TRBJ2-1 and V is TRBV7-6, with 8 nucleotides matching TRBD2. The CDR3 loop spans 17 amino acids. V lost 0 bases to trimming and J lost 6 bases; unmatched junction nucleotides: 10. Per germline, CDR1 SGHVS and CDR2 FNYEAQ. Written as DNA, the CDR3 is TGTGCCAGCAGCTTAGCGCTATGGCTAGCGGGTTCCAATGAGCAGTTCTTC. This gives the protein CASSLALWLAGSNEQFF. Complete variable domain (other parts from reference TRBV7-6 and TRBJ2-1): GAGVSQSPRYKVTKRGQDVALRCDPISGHVSLYWYRQALGQGPEFLTYFNYEAQQDKSGLPNDRFSAERPEGSISTLTIQRTEQRDSAMYRCASSLALWLAGSNEQFFGPGTRLTVL.

The chain recombines TRBV29-1 with TRBJ2-2, with TRBD1 matching 9 bases. The germline V gene has CDR1 SQVTM and CDR2 ANQGSEA. This CDR3 has 16 amino acids. V shed 0 bases, J shed 5 bases, and the junction held 7 bases outside the gene matches. The CDR3 protein is CSVEDLGQGKTGELFF. CDR3 DNA sequence: TGCAGCGTTGAAGATCTCGGACAGGGGAAGACCGGGGAGCTGTTTTTT.

This chain connects TRBV28 to TRBJ2-2, with TRBD2 matching 8 bases. The CDR3 has 15 residues. Trimming at V came to 5 bases and at J to 8 bases, leaving 10 bases not matched to a gene. Germline V lookup: CDR1 MDHEN, CDR2 SYDVKM. The CDR3: CASSPSGFPSGELFF. The DNA for the CDR3 is TGTGCCAGCAGTCCTAGCGGGTTCCCGAGTGGGGAGCTGTTTTTT.

V usage is TRBV7-9 and J usage is TRBJ2-1; the D gene is possibly TRBD2 (5 bases). V was shortened by 5 bases and J by 7 bases, with 18 bases between the two germline ends. The CDR3 extends over 15 amino acids. The V gene's germline CDR1 is SEHNR and CDR2 FQNEAQ (reference sequence). The CDR3 DNA follows: TGTGCCAGCAGCCTCGCCATTGGGTCGGGGAATGAGCAGTTCTTC. Its translation: CASSLAIGSGNEQFF.

The chain links TRBV4-3 to TRBJ2-3, with TRBD2 as a possible D gene (5 bases). Per the germline V gene, CDR1 is LGHNA and CDR2 is YSLEER. Trimming removed 1 base at V and 6 bases at J, with 14 bases between. The CDR3 is made up of 15 amino acids. The CDR3 nucleotides read TGCGCCAGCAGCCAAGGACTAAGCGTCGGGGATACGCAGTATTTT. This sequence encodes CASSQGLSVGDTQYF.

V and J are TRBV28 and TRBJ2-1; possible D gene TRBD2, 6 bases. This CDR3 has 15 residues. Germline values: CDR1 MDHEN, CDR2 SYDVKM. V lost 5 bases and J lost 0, with 11 bases in between. Here the CDR3 reads CASSLGLYSYNEQFF. CDR3 nucleotide sequence: TGTGCCAGCAGTCTGGGACTTTACTCCTACAATGAGCAGTTCTTC.

The V call is TRBV11-2, the J call TRBJ2-1; 8 nucleotides align to TRBD1. This CDR3 region has 14 residues. Unmatched junction bases numbered 2, after V lost 1 base and J lost 6 bases. CDR1 is SGHAT, CDR2 FQNNGV, per germline. CDR3 sequence reads: CASSLGDRSNEQFF. CDR3 nucleotide sequence: TGTGCCAGCAGCTTAGGGGACAGGAGCAATGAGCAGTTCTTC.

V usage is TRBV24-1 and J usage is TRBJ2-1; D not resolved. Germline loops: CDR1 KGHDR, CDR2 SFDVKD. V lost 5 bases and J 15 bases, leaving 13 bases between the germline ends. The CDR3 totals 11 residues. CDR3 amino acids: CATSVLKEWFF. The CDR3, as DNA: TGTGCCACCAGTGTATTAAAAGAGTGGTTCTTC.

This rearrangement joins TRBV28 to TRBJ1-2; 8 bases fit TRBD1. CDR3 length: 14 residues. V dropped 2 bases and J dropped 7; count of bases not matched to a gene: 6. Germline CDR1 MDHEN, CDR2 SYDVKM. CDR3 DNA: TGTGCCAGCAGTTTAGGCAGGGGGCAAAGTGGCTACACCTTC. As protein: CASSLGRGQSGYTF.

The V call is TRBV3-1 (or the pseudogene TRBV3-2), the J call TRBJ1-2; D is unresolved. CDR3 length equals 16 residues. Germline loops: CDR1 LGHDT, CDR2 YNNKEL (reference sequence). Trimming removed 2 bases at V and 4 bases at J, with 17 bases between. The CDR3 nucleotides read TGTGCCAGCAGCCAAAGCGGGCAGGACCCGGCCTATGGCTACACCTTC. Protein: CASSQSGQDPAYGYTF.

The V gene is TRBV27, the J gene TRBJ2-7; 8 bases map to TRBD2. The CDR3 totals 16 residues. Looked up from germline, CDR1 is MNHEY and CDR2 is SMNVEV (reference sequence). The V and J ends lost 0 bases and 5 bases, in that order; junction bases with no gene match: 9. CDR3: CASSLSFSGRRDEQYF. CDR3 DNA: TGTGCCAGCAGTTTATCGTTCAGCGGGAGAAGGGACGAGCAGTACTTC.

The V gene is TRBV18, the J gene TRBJ1-2; 7 positions match TRBD1. Germline CDR1 and CDR2: KGHSH and LQKENI. This CDR3 comprises 13 residues. V lost 3 bases to trimming and J lost 2 bases; unmatched junction nucleotides: 0. The DNA for the CDR3 is TGTGCCAGCTCACCGGGACAGAACTATGGCTACACCTTC. This gives the protein CASSPGQNYGYTF.

Note on this clone: The junction departs from germline at one end; a sequencing error may be responsible. The chain employs TRBV5-6 and TRBJ1-1, with 9 bases aligning to TRBD1. Per the germline V gene, CDR1 is SGHDT and CDR2 is YYEEEE. The CDR3 is 11 amino acids. CDR3 coding DNA: TGTGCCAGCGGACAGGGGCCTGAAGTTTTCTTT. Translated, it gives CASGQGPEVFF.

The count of this clone is one. This sequence joins TRBV24-1 and TRBJ1-2; a weak D match, TRBD1 (6 bases). Germline V lookup: CDR1 KGHDR, CDR2 SFDVKD. The CDR3 is made up of 13 amino acids. Between the trimmed V and J ends, which lost 6 bases and 4 bases, there was a span of 11 bases. The CDR3 reads CATSMTGIYGYTF. In nucleotides, the CDR3 is TGTGCCACCAGTATGACAGGAATCTATGGCTACACCTTC.

The chain has TRBV6-6 and TRBJ1-3; no firm D call. Trimming took off 1 base at V and 2 bases at J, with 9 bases between the two ends. This CDR3 contains 15 residues. The germline gives CDR1 MNHNY, CDR2 SVGAGI (reference sequence). For the CDR3, the DNA is TGTGCCAGCAGTTACTGGGCAGTAGCTGGAAACACCATATATTTT. Protein sequence: CASSYWAVAGNTIYF.

The J gene is TRBJ2-2, the V gene TRBV4-1, with 9 bases that match TRBD1. CDR1 is MGHRA and CDR2 is YSYEKL in the germline V gene. The CDR3 is 15 amino acids. The V segment lost 1 base and the J segment 8 bases; nucleotides outside the gene matches: 5. The CDR3 reads CASSQGQGVEGELFF. Here the CDR3 DNA reads TGCGCCAGCAGCCAAGGACAGGGGGTGGAAGGGGAGCTGTTTTTT.

The CDR3 DNA sequence: TGTGCCAGCAGCTTTGTCCAGGGGGCTAGGTATGGCTACACCTTC. Protein: CASSFVQGARYGYTF. The chain recombines TRBV7-9 with TRBJ1-2, with 8 bases aligning to TRBD1. Germline V gene sequence: CDR1 SEHNR, CDR2 FQNEAQ (reference sequence). This CDR3 contains 15 residues. J gave up 5 bases and V 3 bases, and 8 bases lay outside the gene matches.

CDR3 sequence: CASSPDAAAYSNQPQHF. DNA for the CDR3: TGTGCCAGCAGTCCAGACGCGGCTGCATATAGCAATCAGCCCCAGCATTTT. The chain uses TRBV2 and TRBJ1-5, with unresolved D. The V gene lost 5 bases and the J gene lost 0 bases, with 17 bases spanning the gap. CDR1 SNHLY and CDR2 FYNNEI come from the germline V gene. The CDR3 is made up of 17 amino acids.

As for this clone: Germline and junction disagree at one end, which may indicate a read error. This rearrangement joins TRBV5-6 to TRBJ1-6; 8 bases match TRBD1. The germline V gene has CDR1 SGHDT and CDR2 YYEEEE. This CDR3 comprises 15 residues. In nucleotides, the CDR3 is TGTGCCAGCAGCGCTGGACAGGGCTATAATTTACCCCTCCACTTT. It specifies CASSAGQGYNLPLHF.